The 24 T cell receptor beta chains reported below all come from one sample, sequenced in a study of OX40 agonist ivuxolimab in advanced cancers. The assay was immunoSEQ multiplex PCR, and TCRdb's table has in-frame clones only and misses some. The data show approximately 60,000 clones, over 60% seen once. The sequencing here drew on CD4+ or CD8+ T cells sorted from blood, taken in a trial of the OX40 agonist ivuxolimab. All receptors derive from an adult with an advanced solid tumor such as melanoma, head and neck, liver or kidney cancer.

V usage is TRBV5-1 and J usage is TRBJ2-5; possible D gene TRBD1, 6 bases. The CDR3 sequence is 14 residues long. The V and J ends lost 4 bases and 1 base respectively, with 11 bases between them. Germline CDR1 is SGHRS and CDR2 is YFSETQ. The CDR3 sequence: CASSPWTAQETQYF. In DNA form, the CDR3 reads TGCGCCAGCAGCCCCTGGACAGCCCAAGAGACCCAGTACTTC.

This rearrangement joins TRBV2 to TRBJ2-1; 9 nucleotides line up with TRBD1. The CDR3 is made up of 17 amino acids. V gave up 2 bases and J gave up 2 bases; unmatched junction bases: 7. Germline-derived CDR1 and CDR2 are SNHLY and FYNNEI. CDR3 coding DNA: TGTGCCAGCAGTGAACCAGAGGACAGGGGCACCTACAATGAGCAGTTCTTC. As protein: CASSEPEDRGTYNEQFF. The variable domain in full, with the rest retrieved from reference TRBV2 and TRBJ2-1, is EPEVTQTPSHQVTQMGQEVILRCVPISNHLYFYWYRQILGQKVEFLVSFYNNEISEKSEIFDDQFSVERPDGSNFTLKIRSTKLEDSAMYFCASSEPEDRGTYNEQFFGPGTRLTVL.

The rearrangement joins TRBV5-4 to TRBJ2-3; no clear D. The CDR3 runs to 14 residues. V was pared by 0 bases and J by 1 base, with 6 bases between. Germline V gene sequence: CDR1 SGHNT, CDR2 YYREEE (reference sequence). The CDR3 sequence: CASSLDPGTDTQYF. The CDR3 DNA is TGTGCCAGCAGCTTGGATCCTGGCACAGATACGCAGTATTTT.

The chain has TRBV5-8 and TRBJ2-2; 12 bases line up with TRBD2. The V gene end was trimmed by 5 bases and the J gene end by 6 bases; junction bases not matched to a gene: 8. Germline V gene data show CDR1 as SGHTS and CDR2 as YDEGEE. The CDR3 contains 16 residues. The CDR3 nucleotides are TGTGCCAGCAGGAGGGGACTAGCGGGTGTCGCCGGGGAGCTGTTTTTT. Amino acid sequence: CASRRGLAGVAGELFF.

The chain has TRBV19 and TRBJ1-5; TRBD1 agrees at 7 bases. The CDR3 is made up of 15 amino acids. Trimming cost V 6 bases and J 0 bases; bases outside gene matches: 5. The germline V gene has CDR1 LNHDA and CDR2 SQIVND (reference sequence). CDR3 in DNA: TGTGCCAGTAGGGATGGACAGGTTAGCAATCAGCCCCAGCATTTT. Amino acids: CASRDGQVSNQPQHF.

The chain uses TRBV7-2 and TRBJ2-2, with 10 bases matching TRBD2. The germline V gene has CDR1 SGHTA and CDR2 FQGNSA. The J segment lost 4 bases and the V segment lost 5 bases, leaving 4 bases of the junction unmatched. The CDR3 sequence is 15 residues long. The CDR3 coding sequence is TGTGCCAGCAGCCTCGGACTAGCGGCCACCGGGGAGCTGTTTTTT. Residues: CASSLGLAATGELFF.

V usage is TRBV29-1 and J usage is TRBJ1-2; the D is unclear. V lost 3 bases and J 2 bases, leaving 4 bases between the germline ends. Germline CDR1 reads SQVTM; CDR2 reads ANQGSEA. The CDR3 extends over 11 amino acids. The CDR3 spells CSVEGNYGYTF. For the CDR3, the DNA is TGCAGCGTTGAGGGAAACTATGGCTACACCTTC.

J is TRBJ2-1 and V is TRBV27, with 8 bases aligning to TRBD2. The CDR3 is made up of 16 amino acids. The trim removed 6 bases at V and 6 bases at J, leaving 13 bases unmatched. Per germline, CDR1 MNHEY and CDR2 SMNVEV (reference sequence). CDR3: CASSPRSGRVSNEQFF. The DNA for the CDR3 is TGTGCCAGCAGCCCGAGGAGCGGGAGAGTCAGCAATGAGCAGTTCTTC.

This rearrangement joins TRBV9 to TRBJ2-3, with TRBD2 identical over 10 bases. The CDR3 runs 15 residues. With 0 bases clipped from V and 3 bases from J, the junction kept 1 base outside the gene matches. Per the germline V gene, CDR1 is SGDLS and CDR2 is YYNGEE. The chain's CDR3 is CASSVVAGGTDTQYF. As DNA, the CDR3 is TGTGCCAGCAGCGTAGTAGCGGGGGGTACAGATACGCAGTATTTT.

V gene TRBV7-2 combines with J gene TRBJ1-2; D is possibly TRBD1 (5 bases). Germline CDR1 is SGHTA and CDR2 is FQGNSA. The CDR3 sequence is 13 residues long. Deletions cut 4 bases from V and 3 bases from J, with 9 bases between. CDR3 sequence: CASSSGLYYGYTF. The DNA of the CDR3 is TGTGCCAGCAGCTCGGGACTGTACTATGGCTACACCTTC.

The V call is TRBV7-2, the J call TRBJ2-7, with TRBD1 matching 7 bases. Germline CDR1 SGHTA, CDR2 FQGNSA. The V segment lost 4 bases and the J segment 2 bases; nucleotides outside the gene matches: 5. This CDR3 region has 14 residues. CDR3 amino acids: CASSSRQGPYEQYF. The CDR3 nucleotides are TGTGCCAGCAGCTCGCGACAGGGCCCCTACGAGCAGTACTTC.

This sequence joins TRBV18 and TRBJ2-5; tentative D call: TRBD1 (5 bases). The germline V and J ends were trimmed by 4 bases and 5 bases, with 11 bases remaining between them. The CDR3 sequence is 13 residues long. The germline CDR1 and CDR2 sequences are KGHSH and LQKENI. Here the CDR3 DNA reads TGTGCCAGCTCACTCAGGGCCCTCGAGACCCAGTACTTC. Amino acids: CASSLRALETQYF.

V is TRBV6-5 and J is TRBJ2-5; no clear D. CDR1 is MNHEY, CDR2 SVGAGI, per germline. The V gene lost 7 bases and the J gene lost 5 bases, with 8 bases spanning the gap. This CDR3 has 11 amino acids. CDR3 loop: CASIYAETQYF. DNA for the CDR3: TGTGCCAGCATATACGCGGAGACCCAGTACTTC.

This clone has more than one count but fewer than ten. J is TRBJ1-5 and V is TRBV7-2; 9 bases agree with TRBD1. Germline V gene sequence: CDR1 SGHTA, CDR2 FQGNSA. The CDR3 sequence is 18 residues long. V dropped 5 bases and J dropped 1; count of bases not matched to a gene: 12. In nucleotides, the CDR3 is TGTGCCAGCAGCCCCAAACCACAGGGGGCTTTGAGCAATCAGCCCCAGCATTTT. Protein sequence: CASSPKPQGALSNQPQHF.

This clone has only a few counts. The chain links TRBV5-4 to TRBJ2-5; 11 positions match TRBD2. The CDR3 runs 16 residues. In germline, CDR1 is SGHNT, CDR2 YYREEE (reference sequence). Trimming removed 4 bases from V and 5 bases from J; junction bases left unmatched: 10. The CDR3 sequence: CASSLRLAGGLETQYF. The CDR3 DNA reads as TGTGCCAGCAGCCTAAGATTAGCGGGGGGGTTGGAGACCCAGTACTTC. Using reference TRBV5-4 and TRBJ2-5 for the parts outside the CDR3, the full variable domain is ETGVTQSPTHLIKTRGQQVTLRCSSQSGHNTVSWYQQALGQGPQFIFQYYREEENGRGNFPPRFSGLQFPNYSSELNVNALELDDSALYLCASSLRLAGGLETQYFGPGTRLLVL.

This clone was detected once. The chain is built from TRBV4-1 and TRBJ2-2; TRBD2 agrees at 14 bases. Germline V lookup: CDR1 MGHRA, CDR2 YSYEKL. The V and J ends lost 3 bases and 3 bases, in that order; junction bases with no gene match: 3. The CDR3 covers 17 residues. CDR3 DNA sequence: TGCGCCAGCAGCCAGGGACTAGCGGGAGTGTACACCGGGGAGCTGTTTTTT. Its translation: CASSQGLAGVYTGELFF.

The chain couples TRBV19 to TRBJ2-1; TRBD2 matches at 7 bases. The CDR3 contains 14 residues. CDR1 is LNHDA and CDR2 is SQIVND in the germline V gene (reference sequence). V trimming: 9 bases; J trimming: 8 bases; junction bases outside the gene matches: 13. The CDR3 DNA sequence: TGTGCCAGCCGGTATGCGGGAGTCACTTATGAGCAGTTCTTC. Its protein is CASRYAGVTYEQFF.

The V call is TRBV11-3, the J call TRBJ2-7; 14 nucleotides line up with TRBD2. This CDR3 contains 18 residues. Germline V gene lookup returns CDR1 SGHNT and CDR2 YENEEA. J gave up 2 bases and V 5 bases, and 11 bases lay outside the gene matches. DNA for the CDR3: TGTGCCAGCAGCCCACGGCCTGTGACTAGCGGGAGGGCCTACGAGCAGTACTTC. Its translation is CASSPRPVTSGRAYEQYF. The full variable domain, with the rest looked up from reference TRBV11-3 and TRBJ2-7, is EAGVVQSPRYKIIEKKQPVAFWCNPISGHNTLYWYLQNLGQGPELLIRYENEEAVDDSQLPKDRFSAERLKGVDSTLKIQPAELGDSAVYLCASSPRPVTSGRAYEQYFGPGTRLTVT.

The genes are TRBV7-3 and TRBJ1-1, with D possibly TRBD1 on 6 matching bases. The CDR3 loop spans 16 amino acids. In germline, CDR1 is SGHTA, CDR2 FQGTGA. Trimming took off 5 bases at V and 0 bases at J, with 16 bases between the two ends. The DNA for the CDR3 is TGTGCCAGCAGCCTGGGGGCGGCTTTTATGAACACTGAAGCTTTCTTT. Translating gives CASSLGAAFMNTEAFF. Supplemented by reference TRBV7-3 and TRBJ1-1, the full variable domain reads GAGVSQTPSNKVTEKGKYVELRCDPISGHTALYWYRQSLGQGPEFLIYFQGTGAADDSGLPNDRFFAVRPEGSVSTLKIQRTERGDSAVYLCASSLGAAFMNTEAFFGQGTRLTVV.

V gene TRBV7-9 combines with J gene TRBJ2-3; D is tentatively TRBD1 or TRBD2 (6 bases each). Germline CDR1 and CDR2: SEHNR and FQNEAQ (reference sequence). The CDR3 spans 15 residues. Trimming removed 5 bases from V and 3 bases from J, with 15 bases in between. CDR3 coding DNA: TGTGCCAGCAGCCCAGGGGTGGGACTTACAGATACGCAGTATTTT. It encodes CASSPGVGLTDTQYF.

The chain is built from TRBV7-2 and TRBJ2-3; 14 positions match TRBD2. This CDR3 is built from 15 residues. Germline V gene data show CDR1 as SGHTA and CDR2 as FQGNSA. Germline trimming cut 3 bases from V and 5 bases from J; bases unmatched to any gene: 1. The CDR3 loop is CASSLGLAGEDTQYF. As DNA, the CDR3 is TGTGCCAGCAGCTTGGGACTAGCGGGAGAAGATACGCAGTATTTT.

The V call is TRBV15, the J call TRBJ1-2; possible D gene TRBD1, 6 bases. CDR3 length: 17 amino acids. CDR1 and CDR2 (germline): LNHNV, YYDKDF (reference sequence). The ends were cut back, 0 bases at V and 5 bases at J, with 19 bases in the middle. In DNA, the CDR3 is TGTGCCACCAGCAGAGAAGTACAGGGCCCTAGGCTATATGGCTACACCTTC. Encoded protein: CATSREVQGPRLYGYTF.

The rearrangement links TRBV7-3 to TRBJ2-1; 7 bases are shared with TRBD2. V shed 5 bases and J 0 bases; nucleotides not matched to a gene: 4. CDR1 and CDR2 from the germline V gene are SGHTA and FQGTGA. This CDR3 has 15 residues. In DNA, the CDR3 is TGTGCCAGCAGCCCCGGCGGGGGCTCCTACAATGAGCAGTTCTTC. Protein: CASSPGGGSYNEQFF.

The J gene is TRBJ2-7, the V gene TRBV7-8; possibly TRBD2 for D (6 bases). This CDR3 region has 15 residues. Between the trimmed V and J ends, which lost 5 bases and 2 bases, there was a span of 16 bases. CDR1 SGHVS and CDR2 FQNEAQ come from the germline V gene. CDR3 coding DNA: TGTGCCAGCAGCCCCCCCCGGAGGGTAGCCTACGAGCAGTACTTC. Protein: CASSPPRRVAYEQYF.